Below are 26 T cell receptor beta chains sequenced from a single sample in a study of OX40 agonist ivuxolimab in advanced cancers. Library preparation used the immunoSEQ multiplex PCR assay. The clones in this table, taken by TCRdb from immuneACCESS, are in-frame only. Not every clone is retained; where verified, under half of the shortfall comes from an unresolved V gene, and the cause of the rest is unknown. Counted in this sample were over 80,000 clones; around 87% of them appeared once. Together, the top ten hold about 4% of the sample. The sample here was CD4+ or CD8+ T cells sorted from blood, taken in a trial of the OX40 agonist ivuxolimab. These receptors originate from an adult with an advanced solid tumor such as melanoma, head and neck, liver or kidney cancer.

Remarks on this clone: One end of the junction does not line up with germline, which may come from a read error. The chain combines TRBV5-3 with TRBJ2-2, with 8 positions matching TRBD1. TRBV5-3 is an ORF, and what it does is uncertain. This CDR3 spans 16 amino acids. DNA for the CDR3: TGTGCCAGAACCCCAGTCCCAGGGGGCGGTCACCGGGGAGCTGTTTTT. Amino acid sequence: CARTPVPGGGHRGAVF.

The DNA for the CDR3 is TGCGCCAGCAGCCAAGTGTTTGGTTCTCTGACAGACGCGAACACCGGGGAGCTGTTTTTT. Encoded protein: CASSQVFGSLTDANTGELFF. The chain links TRBV4-1 to TRBJ2-2, with TRBD1 as a possible D gene (5 bases). Germline loops: CDR1 MGHRA, CDR2 YSYEKL. V was pared by 1 base and J by 0 bases, with 21 bases between. This CDR3 is built from 20 residues.

The chain links TRBV2 to TRBJ1-5; D is possibly TRBD1 (6 bases). V was clipped by 1 base and J by 4 bases, with 11 bases between them. CDR3 length: 15 residues. Germline loops: CDR1 SNHLY, CDR2 FYNNEI. As DNA, the CDR3 is TGTGCCAGCAGTGAAGTTCGACAGGAAAATCAGCCCCAGCATTTT. Its translation is CASSEVRQENQPQHF.

The chain recombines TRBV29-1 with TRBJ2-4; 8 bases match TRBD1. The J segment lost 0 bases and the V segment lost 6 bases, leaving 16 bases of the junction unmatched. Germline lookup yields CDR1 SQVTM and CDR2 ANQGSEA. CDR3 size: 18 residues. The CDR3 reads CSVLSPQGAALAKNIQYF. For the CDR3, the DNA is TGCAGCGTCCTCTCCCCGCAGGGGGCGGCCTTAGCCAAAAACATTCAGTACTTC.

J is TRBJ2-5 and V is TRBV19; TRBD1 might be the D (6 bases). The V end was cut by 5 bases, the J end by 0 bases, with 10 bases between. The V gene's germline CDR1 is LNHDA and CDR2 SQIVND (reference sequence). This CDR3 comprises 14 residues. CDR3 DNA: TGTGCCAGTAGTTCTTGGACAGACCAAGAGACCCAGTACTTC. It codes for CASSSWTDQETQYF.

V usage is TRBV27 and J usage is TRBJ1-6; D gene unclear. CDR3 length: 15 amino acids. Germline-derived CDR1 and CDR2 are MNHEY and SMNVEV (reference sequence). Deletions cut 5 bases from V and 7 bases from J, with 15 bases between. The CDR3 spells CASSPEGFRNSPLHF. For the CDR3, the DNA is TGTGCCAGCAGTCCTGAAGGTTTCCGGAATTCACCCCTCCACTTT.

The V call is TRBV4-1, the J call TRBJ2-1; D gene ambiguous. The germline CDR1 and CDR2 sequences are MGHRA and YSYEKL. The ends were cut back, 1 base at V and 0 bases at J, with 7 bases in the middle. The CDR3 length is 15 residues. In DNA form, the CDR3 reads TGCGCCAGCAGCCAAGGCGAAAGCTCCTACAATGAGCAGTTCTTC. Encoded protein: CASSQGESSYNEQFF.

On this clone itself: Other DNA variants within this sample encode the same CDR3. This CDR3 reads CASSPGTGTYEQYF. Here the CDR3 DNA reads TGTGCCAGCTCACCAGGTACAGGAACCTACGAGCAGTACTTC. The chain joins TRBV18 to TRBJ2-7; D may be TRBD1 (5 bases). The V gene's germline CDR1 is KGHSH and CDR2 LQKENI. The CDR3 sequence is 14 residues long. V shed 2 bases and J shed 2 bases, with 10 bases lying between them.

The chain carries TRBV29-1 and TRBJ2-7; D may match TRBD1 or TRBD2 (5 bases each). CDR1 and CDR2 from the germline V gene are SQVTM and ANQGSEA. With 2 bases removed from V and 0 bases from J, the gap between germline ends came to 8 bases. This CDR3 comprises 13 residues. In DNA, the CDR3 is TGCAGCGTTGAATCAGGGAGCTCCTACGAGCAGTACTTC. It yields the protein CSVESGSSYEQYF.

This chain joins TRBV5-1 and TRBJ2-1; D could derive from TRBD1 or TRBD2 (5 bases each). Trimming stripped 0 bases from V and 3 bases from J, with 10 bases between. This CDR3 has 15 residues. Germline V gene data show CDR1 as SGHRS and CDR2 as YFSETQ. The CDR3 nucleotides read TGCGCCAGCAGCTTGGTGGGGGTCAGCTACAATGAGCAGTTCTTC. This encodes CASSLVGVSYNEQFF.

The chain has TRBV28 and TRBJ2-2; the D gene is possibly TRBD2 (6 bases). Trimming removed 5 bases at V and 4 bases at J, with 14 bases between. Germline values: CDR1 MDHEN, CDR2 SYDVKM. The CDR3 is 15 amino acids. The CDR3 coding sequence is TGTGCCAGCAGTCCGCGCCCGGGAGTCACCGGGGAGCTGTTTTTT. Translation: CASSPRPGVTGELFF.

The chain has TRBV10-3 and TRBJ1-1, with a weak D call TRBD1 (5 bases). Trimming cost V 6 bases and J 3 bases, with 14 bases left between them. The CDR3 extends over 14 amino acids. Germline V gene data show CDR1 as ENHRY and CDR2 as SYGVKD. CDR3 nucleotides: TGTGCCATCAGCGCATCCAGGGAGGACACTGAAGCTTTCTTT. Its protein product is CAISASREDTEAFF.

The chain recombines TRBV6-4 with TRBJ1-2, with TRBD1 matching over 7 bases. Looked up from germline, CDR1 is MRHNA and CDR2 is SNTAGT. The V segment lost 0 bases and the J segment 5 bases; nucleotides outside the gene matches: 3. This CDR3 contains 14 residues. The CDR3 region has the DNA TGTGCCAGCAGTGACTCTTCAGGGGGGTATGGCTACACCTTC. This sequence encodes CASSDSSGGYGYTF.

The J gene is TRBJ1-3, the V gene TRBV5-1; the D gene is possibly TRBD1 (5 bases). CDR1 and CDR2 from the germline V gene are SGHRS and YFSETQ. V was pared by 0 bases and J by 6 bases, with 10 bases between. The CDR3 extends over 14 amino acids. The CDR3 sequence: CASSLDQGTNTIYF. CDR3 coding DNA: TGCGCCAGCAGCTTGGATCAGGGAACAAACACCATATATTTT.

This clone was found a few times. The V gene is TRBV7-2, the J gene TRBJ2-2, with 7 bases lining up with TRBD2. CDR1 and CDR2 from the germline V gene are SGHTA and FQGNSA. The CDR3 is made up of 14 amino acids. The junction had 3 bases not matched to a gene; V was cut back by 2 bases and J by 6 bases. This CDR3 is CASSLFAGAGELFF. The CDR3 DNA is TGTGCCAGCAGCTTATTTGCGGGAGCCGGGGAGCTGTTTTTT.

The V and J genes are TRBV19 and TRBJ1-1; 7 bases agree with TRBD1. V was clipped by 5 bases and J by 1 base; unmatched bases: 7. The germline V gene encodes CDR1 LNHDA and CDR2 SQIVND (reference sequence). The CDR3 is 15 amino acids. CDR3 protein: CASSVQGRWNTEAFF. CDR3 sequence (DNA): TGTGCCAGTAGTGTACAGGGGAGGTGGAACACTGAAGCTTTCTTT.

The V and J genes are TRBV6-6 and TRBJ2-7, with TRBD2 matching 8 bases. Unmatched junction bases numbered 7, after V lost 4 bases and J lost 5 bases. The CDR3 has 14 residues. Germline loops: CDR1 MNHNY, CDR2 SVGAGI (reference sequence). This CDR3 reads CASSSGTRTNEQYF. The CDR3 DNA sequence: TGTGCCAGCAGTTCCGGGACTAGGACGAACGAGCAGTACTTC.

The chain has TRBV28 and TRBJ2-4; D tentatively fits TRBD1 or TRBD2 (5 bases each). Trimming left V 2 bases short and J 7 bases short, with 15 bases between. The germline CDR1 and CDR2 sequences are MDHEN and SYDVKM. The CDR3 is 15 residues long. In DNA form, the CDR3 reads TGTGCCAGCAGTTTAATGGATGGGGGTGGGAACATTCAGTACTTC. This codes for CASSLMDGGGNIQYF.

In its sample, this clone was seen many times. The V call is TRBV7-2, the J call TRBJ1-5, with D unclear. Germline V CDR1 and CDR2: SGHTA, FQGNSA. Trimming removed 5 bases from V and 6 bases from J, with 14 bases in between. The CDR3 is 14 residues long. The CDR3 spells CASSNSPGGQPQHF. For the CDR3, the DNA is TGTGCCAGCAGCAATAGTCCGGGAGGTCAGCCCCAGCATTTT.

This clone was detected once. V is TRBV10-3 and J is TRBJ2-2; 11 bases fit TRBD2. The CDR3 sequence is 17 residues long. Germline CDR1 ENHRY, CDR2 SYGVKD. The V gene end was trimmed by 8 bases and the J gene end by 4 bases; junction bases not matched to a gene: 12. The CDR3: CAIGPSLAGGFTGELFF. In nucleotides, the CDR3 is TGTGCCATCGGTCCGTCGCTAGCGGGAGGATTCACCGGGGAGCTGTTTTTT.

The chain uses TRBV27 and TRBJ2-5, with D possibly being TRBD1 or TRBD2 (5 bases each). V lost 5 bases and J lost 0, with 13 bases in between. This CDR3 is 15 amino acids long. CDR1 is MNHEY, CDR2 SMNVEV, per germline (reference sequence). The CDR3 DNA sequence: TGTGCCAGCAGTCAGGGACGTGGGTACCAAGAGACCCAGTACTTC. This encodes CASSQGRGYQETQYF.

The gene calls are TRBV7-6 and TRBJ2-7; 10 bases are shared with TRBD2. This CDR3 has 17 residues. Germline CDR1 SGHVS, CDR2 FNYEAQ. V lost 1 base and J lost 3; bases outside the gene matches: 9. This chain's CDR3 is CASSLVIAGGPLYEQYF. The CDR3 DNA is TGTGCCAGCAGCTTAGTTATAGCGGGAGGTCCCCTCTACGAGCAGTACTTC.

The gene calls are TRBV5-6 and TRBJ1-1, with 11 bases aligning to TRBD1. The ends lost 4 bases at V and 6 bases at J; junction bases unmatched: 2. CDR3 length: 13 residues. Germline CDR1 and CDR2: SGHDT and YYEEEE. The CDR3 loop reads CASSPGQGAEAFF. The CDR3 DNA is TGTGCCAGCAGCCCGGGACAGGGGGCTGAAGCTTTCTTT.

The chain uses TRBV27 and TRBJ1-1; D is ambiguous. There are 13 residues in the CDR3. Trimming took 3 bases from V and 1 from J, leaving 6 bases between them. Germline-derived CDR1 and CDR2 are MNHEY and SMNVEV (reference sequence). CDR3 sequence (DNA): TGTGCCAGCAGTTTTCGGGAGAACACTGAAGCTTTCTTT. Its protein is CASSFRENTEAFF.

This chain uses TRBV10-3 with TRBJ2-3; 7 bases match TRBD2. This CDR3 region has 16 residues. Trimming at V came to 7 bases and at J to 1 base, leaving 11 bases not matched to a gene. Looked up from germline, CDR1 is ENHRY and CDR2 is SYGVKD. The DNA for the CDR3 is TGTGCCATCAACGACCCAGCGGGAAGCGGCACAGATACGCAGTATTTT. Protein sequence: CAINDPAGSGTDTQYF.

This clone appeared a single time. V is TRBV15 and J is TRBJ2-7; D call uncertain. CDR3 length: 15 amino acids. Germline V gene lookup returns CDR1 LNHNV and CDR2 YYDKDF (reference sequence). Between the trimmed V and J ends, which lost 3 bases and 6 bases, there was a span of 18 bases. The CDR3 loop is CATSSSRSANPEQYV. The CDR3, as DNA: TGTGCCACCAGCAGCTCTAGGTCTGCTAACCCCGAGCAGTACGTC.